A selection of T cell receptor beta chains follows, all from one sample in a study of Ad26.COV2.S vaccination and SARS-CoV-2 variants. Some clones are missing from TCRdb's copy, which holds only in-frame ones; the method was immunoSEQ multiplex PCR. This sample has about 680,000 clones; roughly nine tenths occur once, and the top ten carry about 1.5%. Sequencing was performed on peripheral blood, taken in a trial of Ad26.COV2.S vaccine versus placebo. All receptors derive from a person between 18 and 65 years old who received the Ad26.COV2.S COVID-19 vaccine or a placebo. The CDR3 runs from the conserved cysteine through the conserved F or W. The D gene is left open where the match is weak. Not all rows give a size; the values are once, few, many and, for expanded clones, a class.

.	TRBV30	.	TRBJ1-6	TGTGCCTGGAGTAAGATATATAATTCACCCCTCCACTTT	CAWSKIYNSPLHF
TRBD2	TRBV5-8	.	TRBJ2-5	TGTGCCAGCAGCTTGGAGGATAGCGGGGGTGGAGAGACCCAGTACTTC	CASSLEDSGGGETQYF
TRBD2	TRBV11-2	.	TRBJ2-3	TGTGCCAGCAGCTTAGAATCCCGGGGGGGCACAGATACGCAGTATTTT	CASSLESRGGTDTQYF
.	TRBV3-1/TRBV3-2	few	TRBJ1-1	TGTGCCAGCAGCGCCAGGCTGTACACTGAAGCTTTCTTT	CASSARLYTEAFF
.	TRBV19	.	TRBJ1-1	TGTGCCAGTGTCGCCATGAACACTGAAGCTTTCTTT	CASVAMNTEAFF
.	TRBV25-1	.	TRBJ2-4	TGTGCCAGCAGTGGACCGGGAATAGCCAAAAACATTCAGTACTTC	CASSGPGIAKNIQYF
TRBD2	TRBV7-2	.	TRBJ2-5	TGTGCCAGCAGCTCTCCGGGACTACAAGAGACCCAGTACTTC	CASSSPGLQETQYF
.	TRBV4-3	.	TRBJ1-2	TGCGCCAGCAGCCACACTACCGGGACGTGGGGCTACACCTTC	CASSHTTGTWGYTF
.	TRBV2	.	TRBJ1-5	TGTGCCAGCAGTCGTTCTCACACAGCGGGCAATCAGCCCCAGCATTTT	CASSRSHTAGNQPQHF
TRBD2	TRBV5-5	.	TRBJ2-3	TGTGCCAGCAGCGTGACTAGCGGGAGGACGGATACGCAGTATTTT	CASSVTSGRTDTQYF
.	TRBV5-6	.	TRBJ1-1	TGTGCCAGCATGGACCTGGGTGCGAACACTGAAGCTTTCTTT	CASMDLGANTEAFF
.	TRBV9	.	TRBJ2-1	TGTGCCAGCAGCCCTTCGGACAGCCGGCATGAGCAGTTCTTC	CASSPSDSRHEQFF
.	TRBV5-1	.	TRBJ1-4	TGCGCCAGCAGCGGGGGGACTGTGAGTGAAAAACTGTTTTTT	CASSGGTVSEKLFF
.	TRBV10-1	.	TRBJ2-7	TGCGCCAGCAGTGATGGGGGCGTCCCCTACGAGCAGTACTTC	CASSDGGVPYEQYF
.	TRBV7-8	.	TRBJ1-3	TGTGCCAGCAGCTTCACAGGTGGAAACACCATATATTTT	CASSFTGGNTIYF
.	TRBV11-2	.	TRBJ2-1	TGTGCCAGCAGCTTAGCGGGATCCCCCTACAATGAGCAGTTCTTC	CASSLAGSPYNEQFF
.	TRBV18	.	TRBJ1-4	TGTGCCAGCTCACCCCGGGGGGAAAGGAGCGAAAAACTGTTTTTT	CASSPRGERSEKLFF